These 28 T cell receptor beta chains share one sample of origin, sequenced in a study of cytomegalovirus exposure and HLA in healthy donors. 60 Vbeta and 13 Jbeta primers were used in PCR. Here immunoSEQ multiplex PCR was the method, and the copy in TCRdb shows in-frame clones only, minus some. The sample consists of about 180,000 clones, roughly 75% of them appearing once. Sequenced input: PBMCs. The receptors here all came from a man in his forties or fifties in good health and CMV-seronegative.

V gene TRBV6-6 combines with J gene TRBJ2-4; D possibly corresponds to TRBD2 (5 bases). CDR1 is MNHNY and CDR2 is SVGAGI in the germline V gene (reference sequence). There are 15 residues in the CDR3. The V gene lost 8 bases and the J gene lost 0 bases, with 14 bases spanning the gap. CDR3 protein: CASSQRDIAKNIQYF. The CDR3 DNA follows: TGTGCCAGCTCTCAACGGGATATAGCCAAAAACATTCAGTACTTC.

The V call is TRBV9, the J call TRBJ1-2; D gene ambiguous. Germline V CDR1 and CDR2: SGDLS, YYNGEE. This CDR3 region has 14 residues. V was clipped by 3 bases and J by 6 bases, with 15 bases between them. The chain's CDR3 is CASSALGPPDGYTF. CDR3 DNA: TGTGCCAGCAGCGCCTTGGGCCCTCCGGATGGCTACACCTTC.

The chain joins TRBV19 to TRBJ2-6; TRBD2 aligns across 8 bases. The CDR3 spans 17 residues. J gave up 2 bases and V 7 bases, and 10 bases lay outside the gene matches. Germline-derived CDR1 and CDR2 are LNHDA and SQIVND (reference sequence). The CDR3 DNA reads as TGTGCCAGTACCGCGGGGGGAAGGGTAGCTGGGGCCAACGTCCTGACTTTC. As protein: CASTAGGRVAGANVLTF.

This clone was detected only a few times. The V and J genes are TRBV4-3 and TRBJ1-1; no clear D gene. From germline, CDR1 is LGHNA and CDR2 YSLEER. V was shortened by 5 bases and J by 5 bases, with 12 bases between the two germline ends. This CDR3 is built from 13 residues. CDR3 region: CASSVGRGTEAFF. CDR3 coding DNA: TGCGCCAGCAGCGTAGGAAGAGGGACTGAAGCTTTCTTT.

This rearrangement joins TRBV7-3 to TRBJ2-2; D is ambiguous. Germline CDR1 is SGHTA and CDR2 is FQGTGA. The CDR3 covers 13 residues. V was cut by 3 bases and J by 7 bases, with 9 bases left in between. CDR3: CASSFYPGGELFF. The CDR3 DNA is TGTGCCAGCAGCTTCTATCCTGGCGGGGAGCTGTTTTTT. Looking up the rest from reference TRBV7-3 and TRBJ2-2 gives the full variable domain: GAGVSQTPSNKVTEKGKYVELRCDPISGHTALYWYRQSLGQGPEFLIYFQGTGAADDSGLPNDRFFAVRPEGSVSTLKIQRTERGDSAVYLCASSFYPGGELFFGEGSRLTVL.

J is TRBJ1-2 and V is TRBV6-5; D is possibly TRBD1 (5 bases). The CDR3 sequence is 12 residues long. The germline V gene encodes CDR1 MNHEY and CDR2 SVGAGI. Trimming removed 6 bases at V and 8 bases at J, with 13 bases between. The CDR3 is CASRQGMIGYTF. The CDR3 DNA sequence: TGTGCCAGCAGGCAGGGTATGATCGGCTACACCTTC.

The CDR3 sequence: CAIGGTGSSYEQYF. The DNA of the CDR3 is TGTGCCATCGGGGGAACCGGGAGCTCCTACGAGCAGTACTTC. The chain combines TRBV10-3 with TRBJ2-7, with TRBD2 as a possible D gene (6 bases). V lost 8 bases to trimming and J lost 0 bases, with 14 bases between them. The germline V gene has CDR1 ENHRY and CDR2 SYGVKD. The CDR3 consists of 14 residues.

This chain's CDR3 is CASSSPASGIDEQFF. The CDR3 DNA sequence: TGCGCCAGCAGCTCGCCGGCTAGCGGGATTGATGAGCAGTTCTTC. This chain links TRBV5-1 with TRBJ2-1, with 9 bases identical to TRBD2. Trimming removed 3 bases from V and 8 bases from J; junction bases left unmatched: 9. This CDR3 is 15 amino acids long. Germline-derived CDR1 and CDR2 are SGHRS and YFSETQ.

The chain has TRBV7-8 and TRBJ1-1, with a possible D match to TRBD1 (5 bases). Germline assignment: CDR1 SGHVS and CDR2 FQNEAQ. The V end lost 4 bases, the J end lost 1 base, and 10 bases lay between the germline ends. The CDR3 loop spans 14 amino acids. Written as DNA, the CDR3 is TGTGCCAGCAGCTGGGGGGGAGGGAACACTGAAGCTTTCTTT. The encoded protein is CASSWGGGNTEAFF. Using reference TRBV7-8 and TRBJ1-1 for the parts outside the CDR3, the full variable domain is GAGVSQSPRYKVAKRGQDVALRCDPISGHVSLFWYQQALGQGPEFLTYFQNEAQLDKSGLPSDRFFAERPEGSVSTLKIQRTQQEDSAVYLCASSWGGGNTEAFFGQGTRLTVV.

The J gene is TRBJ1-1, the V gene TRBV19, with D maybe TRBD1 (6 bases). The V gene's germline CDR1 is LNHDA and CDR2 SQIVND (reference sequence). The CDR3 consists of 13 residues. Trimming shortened V by 8 bases and J by 1 base, and 11 bases separated the two germline ends. The DNA of the CDR3 is TGTGCCAGTGGGGGCACAGAGAACACTGAAGCTTTCTTT. This translates into CASGGTENTEAFF. Filled out from reference TRBV19 and TRBJ1-1, the complete variable domain reads DGGITQSPKYLFRKEGQNVTLSCEQNLNHDAMYWYRQDPGQGLRLIYYSQIVNDFQKGDIAEGYSVSREKKESFPLTVTSAQKNPTAFYLCASGGTENTEAFFGQGTRLTVV.

This clone has just one count. This chain joins TRBV14 and TRBJ1-2; 7 bases align to TRBD1. Germline values: CDR1 SGHDN, CDR2 FVKESK. The CDR3 sequence is 16 residues long. V trimming: 1 base; J trimming: 7 bases; junction bases outside the gene matches: 12. The CDR3 loop reads CASSQAGQVYVGGYTF. The CDR3 DNA reads as TGTGCCAGCAGCCAAGCAGGACAGGTCTATGTAGGTGGCTACACCTTC.

The chain uses TRBV7-9 and TRBJ2-5, with D perhaps matching TRBD2 (7 bases). Trimming shortened V by 4 bases and J by 1 base, and 10 bases separated the two germline ends. There are 14 residues in the CDR3. From germline, CDR1 is SEHNR and CDR2 FQNEAQ (reference sequence). CDR3 amino acids: CASSYRGGQETQYF. CDR3 in DNA: TGTGCCAGCAGCTATAGGGGGGGCCAAGAGACCCAGTACTTC.

The J gene is TRBJ2-2, the V gene TRBV19; TRBD1 is a possible D gene (6 bases). Germline-derived CDR1 and CDR2 are LNHDA and SQIVND (reference sequence). This CDR3 region has 14 residues. V lost 5 bases and J 5 bases, leaving 12 bases between the germline ends. CDR3 protein: CASSARGGTGELFF. The CDR3 bases are TGTGCCAGTAGTGCCAGGGGTGGAACCGGGGAGCTGTTTTTT.

This rearrangement joins TRBV6-1 to TRBJ1-4; D is possibly TRBD1 (6 bases). V was clipped by 1 base and J by 10 bases, with 19 bases between them. The CDR3 has 16 residues. Germline CDR1 reads MNHNS; CDR2 reads SASEGT. CDR3 in DNA: TGTGCCAGCAGTGAAGGGAGGGGGGGGGTGCCCGGAAAACTGTTTTTT. Residues: CASSEGRGGVPGKLFF.

The rearrangement joins TRBV5-1 to TRBJ2-3; tentatively, D is TRBD1 (5 bases). Germline V gene data show CDR1 as SGHRS and CDR2 as YFSETQ. Trimming left V 4 bases short and J 2 bases short, with 14 bases between. The CDR3 extends over 15 amino acids. Here the CDR3 reads CASSPGQGNTDTQYF. CDR3 bases: TGCGCCAGCAGCCCAGGACAAGGGAACACAGATACGCAGTATTTT.

This clone has a single count. The chain combines TRBV9 with TRBJ2-1; unclear D gene. Deletions cut 7 bases from V and 5 bases from J, with 10 bases between. The CDR3 extends over 12 amino acids. Germline CDR1 reads SGDLS; CDR2 reads YYNGEE. The CDR3 DNA reads as TGTGCCAGCGCGGCGTACGACAATGAGCAGTTCTTC. Residues: CASAAYDNEQFF.

CDR3 nucleotide sequence: TGTGCCAGCAGCCCCGGACAGGGAAGTGGCTACACCTTC. It codes for CASSPGQGSGYTF. J is TRBJ1-2 and V is TRBV9; TRBD1 matches at 8 bases. In germline, CDR1 is SGDLS, CDR2 YYNGEE. The CDR3 consists of 13 residues. Germline trimming cut 4 bases from V and 7 bases from J; bases unmatched to any gene: 6.

This CDR3 is CASSEDRAYEKLFF. The CDR3 DNA is TGTGCCAGCAGCGAAGACAGAGCCTACGAAAAACTGTTTTTT. The V call is TRBV6-5, the J call TRBJ1-4, with D possibly matching TRBD1 (5 bases). This CDR3 is built from 14 residues. Trimming removed 6 bases from V and 8 bases from J, with 16 bases in between. Per the germline V gene, CDR1 is MNHEY and CDR2 is SVGAGI.

The chain links TRBV5-6 to TRBJ2-5; a weak D match, TRBD1 (7 bases). In germline, CDR1 is SGHDT, CDR2 YYEEEE. V lost 7 bases, J lost 2 bases, and 15 bases lay in between. The CDR3 is made up of 14 amino acids. CDR3 nucleotide sequence: TGTGCCAGCCAAGCGCAGGGGGGACAAGAGACCCAGTACTTC. This encodes CASQAQGGQETQYF.

The chain employs TRBV7-6 and TRBJ2-1; D is undetermined. V lost 1 base to trimming and J lost 9 bases, with 10 bases between them. This CDR3 contains 13 residues. Germline V gives CDR1 SGHVS, CDR2 FNYEAQ. The CDR3 DNA reads as TGTGCCAGCAGCTTAGAGTTCAGAGGTGAGCAGTTCTTC. It specifies CASSLEFRGEQFF.

V is TRBV30 and J is TRBJ2-3; D might be TRBD2 (5 bases). Germline loops: CDR1 GTSNPN, CDR2 SVGIG (reference sequence). V was cut by 5 bases and J by 3 bases, with 9 bases left in between. The CDR3 is 12 amino acids. CDR3 in DNA: TGTGCCTGGTCTCTAGCAACAGATACGCAGTATTTT. Translating it yields CAWSLATDTQYF.

The rearrangement joins TRBV2 to TRBJ2-6; perhaps TRBD2 as D (6 bases). Germline V CDR1 and CDR2: SNHLY, FYNNEI. The CDR3 totals 16 residues. V was clipped by 4 bases and J by 0 bases, with 10 bases between them. Here the CDR3 reads CASSVGGTSGANVLTF. The CDR3 coding sequence is TGTGCCAGCAGTGTAGGAGGGACCTCTGGGGCCAACGTCCTGACTTTC.

V is TRBV27 and J is TRBJ2-3; 8 positions match TRBD1. The V gene end was trimmed by 7 bases and the J gene end by 0 bases; junction bases not matched to a gene: 6. Per germline, CDR1 MNHEY and CDR2 SMNVEV (reference sequence). This CDR3 region has 15 residues. The CDR3 region has the DNA TGTGCCAGCACCCTGACAGGGGTCAGCACAGATACGCAGTATTTT. Its translation is CASTLTGVSTDTQYF.

V and J are TRBV6-5 and TRBJ2-7, with D possibly matching TRBD2 (6 bases). The V end lost 0 bases, the J end lost 2 bases, and 14 bases lay between the germline ends. The CDR3 covers 16 residues. Looked up from germline, CDR1 is MNHEY and CDR2 is SVGAGI. The CDR3 here is CASSYSGGTGAYEQYF. For the CDR3, the DNA is TGTGCCAGCAGTTACTCAGGCGGGACTGGGGCCTACGAGCAGTACTTC.

In its sample, this clone was seen a few times. This chain connects TRBV5-1 to TRBJ2-2; D is possibly TRBD2 (7 bases). The CDR3 covers 14 residues. V lost 3 bases and J lost 4, with 10 bases in between. Germline values: CDR1 SGHRS, CDR2 YFSETQ. The CDR3 DNA reads as TGCGCCAGCAGCTGGGGGGGGGCCACCGGGGAGCTGTTTTTT. It codes for CASSWGGATGELFF.

The rearrangement links TRBV9 to TRBJ2-7; 8 bases match TRBD2. The CDR3 is made up of 15 amino acids. Trimming removed 1 base from V and 0 bases from J; junction bases left unmatched: 3. The germline V gene encodes CDR1 SGDLS and CDR2 YYNGEE. DNA for the CDR3: TGTGCCAGCAGCGTAAATAGCGGGGCCTCCTACGAGCAGTACTTC. Its translation: CASSVNSGASYEQYF.

The rearrangement links TRBV25-1 to TRBJ2-1; D is possibly TRBD2 (6 bases). The CDR3 contains 11 residues. V was trimmed by 5 bases and J by 12 bases, leaving 11 bases between them. Germline V lookup: CDR1 MGHDK, CDR2 SYGVNS. CDR3 nucleotides: TGTGCCAGCAGTCAGAACGGGGGGCAGTTCTTC. This sequence encodes CASSQNGGQFF.

The chain uses TRBV4-1 and TRBJ1-5, with D perhaps matching TRBD1 (5 bases). From germline, CDR1 is MGHRA and CDR2 YSYEKL. With 0 bases removed from V and 8 bases from J, the gap between germline ends came to 20 bases. The CDR3 covers 17 residues. CDR3 coding DNA: TGCGCCAGCAGCCAAGATGACAGCCCGCGGTCAATCAAGCCCCAGCATTTT. Translated, it gives CASSQDDSPRSIKPQHF.